Sequencing of this T cell receptor (beta chain) was carried out in a study of shared clonotypes between healthy human individuals. From germline, CDR1 is MNHNS and CDR2 SASEGT. Trimming pared 2 bases from V and 2 bases from J, leaving 15 bases between. The CDR3 runs to 16 residues. TCRdb's table, derived via immunoSEQ multiplex PCR, lists solely in-frame clones and lacks some. The data contain hundreds of thousands of clones, about 96% of them singletons. The rearrangement uses TRBV6-1 and TRBJ1-2; weak D call: TRBD1 (6 bases). The sequencing sample was made of naive CD4+ T cells sorted from blood. Noted subset: CD45RA+ positively selected. This clonotype originated in a woman aged 25 to 45 in good health. For the CDR3, the DNA is TGTGCCAGCAGTGAACTGGACAAGGACAGAAACTATGGCTACACCTTC. This translates into CASSELDKDRNYGYTF.